This T cell receptor (beta chain) was observed in a study of blood T cell repertoires in COVID-19. Libraries were prepared by immunoSEQ multiplex PCR; TCRdb keeps only in-frame clonotypes and omits some of them. The sample shows some 350,000 clones, 80% to 90% of them seen only once. The table lists this clone with a count of one. Assignment of participants to cohorts was predicated upon participant-reported clinical history. Unmatched junction bases numbered 4, after V lost 2 bases and J lost 6 bases. CDR3 length equals 13 residues. From germline, CDR1 is MGHDK and CDR2 SYGVNS. The sequencing input was PBMCs or T cells enriched from blood (not recorded which). The chain uses TRBV25-1 and TRBJ2-7; 7 bases fit TRBD1. The clonotype originates from a woman in her thirties who had recovered from COVID-19. The CDR3 loop reads CASSEPKGAEQYF. CDR3 coding DNA: TGTGCCAGCAGTGAACCGAAGGGGGCCGAGCAGTACTTC.